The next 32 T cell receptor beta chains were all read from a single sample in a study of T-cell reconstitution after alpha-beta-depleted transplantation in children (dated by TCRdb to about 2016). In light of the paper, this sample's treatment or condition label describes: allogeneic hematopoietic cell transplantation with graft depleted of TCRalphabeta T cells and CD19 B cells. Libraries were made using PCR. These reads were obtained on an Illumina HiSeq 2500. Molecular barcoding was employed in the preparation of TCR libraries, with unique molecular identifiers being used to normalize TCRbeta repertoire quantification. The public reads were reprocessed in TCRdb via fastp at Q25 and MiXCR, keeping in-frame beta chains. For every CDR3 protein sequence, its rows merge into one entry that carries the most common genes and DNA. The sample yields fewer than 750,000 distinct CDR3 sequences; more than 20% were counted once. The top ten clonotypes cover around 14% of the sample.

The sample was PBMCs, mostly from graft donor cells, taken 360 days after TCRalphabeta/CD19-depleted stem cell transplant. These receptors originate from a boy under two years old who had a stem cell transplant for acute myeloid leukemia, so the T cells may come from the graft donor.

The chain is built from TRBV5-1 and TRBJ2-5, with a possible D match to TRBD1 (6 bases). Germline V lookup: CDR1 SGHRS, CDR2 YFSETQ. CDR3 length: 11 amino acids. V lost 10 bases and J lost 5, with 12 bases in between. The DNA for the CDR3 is TGCGCCCCACAGGGTGAGGAGACCCAGTACTTC. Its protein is CAPQGEETQYF.

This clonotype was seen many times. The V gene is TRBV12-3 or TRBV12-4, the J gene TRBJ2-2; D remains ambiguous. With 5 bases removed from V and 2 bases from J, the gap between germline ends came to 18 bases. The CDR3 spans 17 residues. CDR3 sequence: CASSPPSKGFNTGELFF. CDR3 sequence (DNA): TGTGCCAGCAGTCCCCCCAGCAAGGGCTTTAACACCGGGGAGCTGTTTTTT.

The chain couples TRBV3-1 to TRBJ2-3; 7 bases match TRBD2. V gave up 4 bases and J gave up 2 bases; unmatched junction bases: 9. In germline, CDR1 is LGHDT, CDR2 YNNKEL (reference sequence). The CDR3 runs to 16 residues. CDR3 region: CASSPQASGPTDTQYF. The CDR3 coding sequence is TGTGCCAGCAGCCCCCAGGCTAGCGGACCCACAGATACGCAGTATTTT.

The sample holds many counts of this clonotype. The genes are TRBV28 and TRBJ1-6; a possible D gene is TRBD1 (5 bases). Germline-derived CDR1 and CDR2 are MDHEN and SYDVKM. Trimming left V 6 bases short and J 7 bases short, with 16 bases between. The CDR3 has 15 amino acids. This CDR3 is CASSHADIPNSPLHF. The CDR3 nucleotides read TGTGCCAGCAGCCACGCGGACATCCCGAATTCACCCCTCCACTTT. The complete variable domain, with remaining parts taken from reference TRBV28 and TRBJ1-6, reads DVKVTQSSRYLVKRTGEKVFLECVQDMDHENMFWYRQDPGLGLRLIYFSYDVKMKEKGDIPEGYSVSREKKERFSLILESASTNQTSMYLCASSHADIPNSPLHFGNGTRLTVT.

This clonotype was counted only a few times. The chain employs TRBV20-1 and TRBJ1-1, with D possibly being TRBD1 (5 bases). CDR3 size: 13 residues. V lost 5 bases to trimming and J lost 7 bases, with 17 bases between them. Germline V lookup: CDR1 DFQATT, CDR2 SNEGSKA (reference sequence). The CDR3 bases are TGCAGTGCTCCCAGGGACCCCCTCGGTGAAGCTTTCTTT. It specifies CSAPRDPLGEAFF.

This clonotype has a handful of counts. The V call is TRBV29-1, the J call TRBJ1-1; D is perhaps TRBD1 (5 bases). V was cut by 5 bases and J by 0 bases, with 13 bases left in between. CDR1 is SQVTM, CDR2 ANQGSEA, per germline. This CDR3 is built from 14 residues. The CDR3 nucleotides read TGCAGCGTTCTTTGGGGCTTCATGAACACTGAAGCTTTCTTT. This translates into CSVLWGFMNTEAFF.

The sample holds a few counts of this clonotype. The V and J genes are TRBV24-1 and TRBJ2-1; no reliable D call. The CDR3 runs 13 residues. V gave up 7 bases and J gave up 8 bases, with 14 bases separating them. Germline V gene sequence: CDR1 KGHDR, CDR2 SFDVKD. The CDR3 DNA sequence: TGTGCCACCAGCTCCCCCCTAGGAGATGAGCAGTTCTTC. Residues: CATSSPLGDEQFF.

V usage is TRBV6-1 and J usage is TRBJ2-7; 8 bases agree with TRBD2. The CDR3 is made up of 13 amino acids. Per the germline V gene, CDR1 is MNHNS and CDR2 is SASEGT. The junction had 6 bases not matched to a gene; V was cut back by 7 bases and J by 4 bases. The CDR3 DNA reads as TGTGCCAGCAAGGGTTTAGCGGGGTACGAGCAGTACGTC. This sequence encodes CASKGLAGYEQYV.

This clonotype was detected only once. The CDR3 is CASSLLGVMKFGGAFF. The CDR3 coding sequence is TGTGCCAGCAGTTTACTGGGGGTCATGAAGTTTGGGGGAGCTTTCTTT. The chain carries TRBV28 and TRBJ1-1; TRBD1 is a possible D gene (5 bases). The CDR3 runs 16 residues. Trimming took 2 bases from V and 10 from J, leaving 23 bases between them. Germline V gene lookup returns CDR1 MDHEN and CDR2 SYDVKM.

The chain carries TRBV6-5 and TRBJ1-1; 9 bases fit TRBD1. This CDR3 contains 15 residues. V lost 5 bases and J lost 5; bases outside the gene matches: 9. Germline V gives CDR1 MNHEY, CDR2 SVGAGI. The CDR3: CASSPRQGGWTEAFF. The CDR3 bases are TGTGCCAGCAGTCCTCGACAGGGGGGATGGACTGAAGCTTTCTTT.

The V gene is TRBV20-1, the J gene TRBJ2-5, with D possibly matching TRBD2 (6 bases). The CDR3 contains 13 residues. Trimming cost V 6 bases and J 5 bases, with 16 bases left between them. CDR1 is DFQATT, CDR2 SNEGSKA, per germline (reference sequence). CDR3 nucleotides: TGCAGTGCGGTGACTAGTCCTGGTGAGACCCAGTACTTC. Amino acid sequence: CSAVTSPGETQYF.

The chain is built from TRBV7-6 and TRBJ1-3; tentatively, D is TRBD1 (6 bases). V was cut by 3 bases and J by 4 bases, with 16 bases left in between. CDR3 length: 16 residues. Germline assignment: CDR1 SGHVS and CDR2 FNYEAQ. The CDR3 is CASSLEPGASGNTIYF. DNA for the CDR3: TGTGCCAGCAGCTTGGAGCCAGGGGCCTCAGGAAACACCATATATTTT. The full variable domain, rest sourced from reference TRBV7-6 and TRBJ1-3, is GAGVSQSPRYKVTKRGQDVALRCDPISGHVSLYWYRQALGQGPEFLTYFNYEAQQDKSGLPNDRFSAERPEGSISTLTIQRTEQRDSAMYRCASSLEPGASGNTIYFGEGSWLTVV.

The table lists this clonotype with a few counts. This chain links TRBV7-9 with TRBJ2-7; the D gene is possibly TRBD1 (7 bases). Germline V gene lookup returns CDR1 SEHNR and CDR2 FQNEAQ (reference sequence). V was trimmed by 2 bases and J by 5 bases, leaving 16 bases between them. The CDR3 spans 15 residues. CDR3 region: CASSLRAQGEDEQYF. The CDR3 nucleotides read TGTGCCAGCAGCTTAAGGGCGCAGGGGGAGGACGAGCAGTACTTC.

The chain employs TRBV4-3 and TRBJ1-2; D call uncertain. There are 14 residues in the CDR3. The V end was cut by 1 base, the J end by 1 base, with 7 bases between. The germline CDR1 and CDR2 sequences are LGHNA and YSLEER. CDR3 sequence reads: CASSQVDGNYGYTF. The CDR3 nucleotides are TGCGCCAGCAGCCAAGTGGACGGTAACTATGGCTACACCTTC.

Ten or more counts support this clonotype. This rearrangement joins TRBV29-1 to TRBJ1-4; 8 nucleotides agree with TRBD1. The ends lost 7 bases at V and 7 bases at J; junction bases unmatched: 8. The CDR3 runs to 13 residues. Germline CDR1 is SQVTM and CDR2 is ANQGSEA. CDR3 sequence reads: CSGSDRDLEKLFF. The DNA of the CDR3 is TGCAGCGGGTCGGACAGGGACCTTGAAAAACTGTTTTTT. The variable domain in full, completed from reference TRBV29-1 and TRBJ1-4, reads SAVISQKPSRDICQRGTSLTIQCQVDSQVTMMFWYRQQPGQSLTLIATANQGSEATYESGFVIDKFPISRPNLTFSTLTVSNMSPEDSSIYLCSGSDRDLEKLFFGSGTQLSVL.

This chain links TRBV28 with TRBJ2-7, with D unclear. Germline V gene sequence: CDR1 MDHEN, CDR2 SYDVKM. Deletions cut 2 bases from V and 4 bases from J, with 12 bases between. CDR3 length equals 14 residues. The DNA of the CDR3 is TGTGCCAGCAGTTTAACCCAGAACCAGTACGAGCAGTACGTC. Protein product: CASSLTQNQYEQYV.

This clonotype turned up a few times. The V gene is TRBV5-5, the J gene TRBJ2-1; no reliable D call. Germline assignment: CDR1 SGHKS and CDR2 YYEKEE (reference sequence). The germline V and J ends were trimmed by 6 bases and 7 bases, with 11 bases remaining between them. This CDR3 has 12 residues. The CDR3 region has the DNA TGTGCCAGCACAGGAATCTGGAATGAGCAGTTCTTC. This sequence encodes CASTGIWNEQFF.

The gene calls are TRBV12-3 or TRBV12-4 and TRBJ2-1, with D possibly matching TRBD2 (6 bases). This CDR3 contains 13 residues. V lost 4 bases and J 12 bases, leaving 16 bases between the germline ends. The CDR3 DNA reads TGTGCCAGCAGTTCCGGGACTCCTGTGGTGCAGTTCTTC. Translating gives CASSSGTPVVQFF.

The CDR3 reads CASSWTDTTDTQYF. DNA for the CDR3: TGTGCCAGCAGTTGGACTGATACCACAGATACGCAGTATTTT. This rearrangement joins TRBV2 to TRBJ2-3, with D perhaps TRBD2 (5 bases). Germline CDR1 reads SNHLY; CDR2 reads FYNNEI. V lost 5 bases to trimming and J lost 2 bases, with 11 bases between them. The CDR3 runs to 14 residues.

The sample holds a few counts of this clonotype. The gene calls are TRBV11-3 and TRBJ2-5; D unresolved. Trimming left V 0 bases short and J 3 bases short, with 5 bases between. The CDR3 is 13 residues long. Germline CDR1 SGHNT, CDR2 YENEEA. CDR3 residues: CASSLDPEETQYF. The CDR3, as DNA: TGTGCCAGCAGCTTAGATCCGGAAGAGACCCAGTACTTC.

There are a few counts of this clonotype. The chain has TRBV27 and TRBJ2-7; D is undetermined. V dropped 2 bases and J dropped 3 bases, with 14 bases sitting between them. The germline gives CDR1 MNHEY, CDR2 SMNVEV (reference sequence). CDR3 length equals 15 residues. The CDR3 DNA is TGTGCCAGCAGTTTAATCGGCAAAGTAGGCTACGAGCAGTACTTC. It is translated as CASSLIGKVGYEQYF.

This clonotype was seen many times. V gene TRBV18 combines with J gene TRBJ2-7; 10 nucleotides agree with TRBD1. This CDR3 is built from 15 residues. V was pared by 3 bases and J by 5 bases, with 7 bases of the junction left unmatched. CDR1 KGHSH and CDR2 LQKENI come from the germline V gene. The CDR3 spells CASSPTGQGSHEQYF. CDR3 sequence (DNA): TGTGCCAGCTCACCCACGGGACAGGGGTCCCACGAGCAGTACTTC.

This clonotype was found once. This chain's CDR3 is CASSFFGGETQYF. CDR3 DNA: TGTGCCAGCAGTTTCTTTGGGGGAGAGACCCAGTACTTC. The chain joins TRBV27 to TRBJ2-5; TRBD1 or TRBD2 may be the D gene (5 bases each). V was trimmed by 3 bases and J by 4 bases, leaving 9 bases between them. The CDR3 is 13 amino acids. The germline gives CDR1 MNHEY, CDR2 SMNVEV (reference sequence).

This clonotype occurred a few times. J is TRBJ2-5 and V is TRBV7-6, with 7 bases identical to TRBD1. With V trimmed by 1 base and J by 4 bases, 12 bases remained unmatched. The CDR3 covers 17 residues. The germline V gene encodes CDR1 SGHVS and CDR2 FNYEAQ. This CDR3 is CASSLVTYRQGAETQYF. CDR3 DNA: TGTGCCAGCAGCTTAGTCACGTACCGACAGGGAGCAGAGACCCAGTACTTC.

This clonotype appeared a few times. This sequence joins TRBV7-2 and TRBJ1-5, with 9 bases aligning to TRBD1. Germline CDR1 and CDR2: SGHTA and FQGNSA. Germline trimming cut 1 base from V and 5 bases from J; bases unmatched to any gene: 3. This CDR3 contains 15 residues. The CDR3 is CASSLGDRAYQPQHF. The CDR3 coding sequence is TGTGCCAGCAGCTTAGGGGACAGGGCCTATCAGCCCCAGCATTTT.

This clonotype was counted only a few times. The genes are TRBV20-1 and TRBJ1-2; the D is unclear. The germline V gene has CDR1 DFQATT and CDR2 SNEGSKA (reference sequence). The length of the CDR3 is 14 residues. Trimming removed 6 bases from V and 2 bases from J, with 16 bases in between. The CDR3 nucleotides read TGCAGTGCCATTCGAGGACGGAACAACTATGGCTACACCTTC. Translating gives CSAIRGRNNYGYTF.

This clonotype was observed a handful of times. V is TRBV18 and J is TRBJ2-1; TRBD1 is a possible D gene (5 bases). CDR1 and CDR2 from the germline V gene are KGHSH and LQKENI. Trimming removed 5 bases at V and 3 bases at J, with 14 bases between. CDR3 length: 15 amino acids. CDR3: CASSSTRQNYNEQFF. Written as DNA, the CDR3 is TGTGCCAGCTCATCTACGCGACAGAACTACAATGAGCAGTTCTTC.

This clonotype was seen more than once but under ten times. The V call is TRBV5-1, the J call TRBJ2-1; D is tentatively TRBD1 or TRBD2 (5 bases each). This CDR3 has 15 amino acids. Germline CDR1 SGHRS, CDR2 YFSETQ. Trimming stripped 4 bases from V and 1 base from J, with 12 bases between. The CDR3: CASSVDTRSYNEQFF. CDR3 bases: TGCGCCAGCAGCGTGGACACTAGATCCTACAATGAGCAGTTCTTC.

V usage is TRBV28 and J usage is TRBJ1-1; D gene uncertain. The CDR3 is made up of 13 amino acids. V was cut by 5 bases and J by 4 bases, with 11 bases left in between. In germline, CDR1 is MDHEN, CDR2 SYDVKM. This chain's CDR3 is CASSTGLVTEAFF. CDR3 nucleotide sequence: TGTGCCAGCAGTACCGGACTGGTCACTGAAGCTTTCTTT. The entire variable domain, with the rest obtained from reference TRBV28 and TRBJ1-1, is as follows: DVKVTQSSRYLVKRTGEKVFLECVQDMDHENMFWYRQDPGLGLRLIYFSYDVKMKEKGDIPEGYSVSREKKERFSLILESASTNQTSMYLCASSTGLVTEAFFGQGTRLTVV.

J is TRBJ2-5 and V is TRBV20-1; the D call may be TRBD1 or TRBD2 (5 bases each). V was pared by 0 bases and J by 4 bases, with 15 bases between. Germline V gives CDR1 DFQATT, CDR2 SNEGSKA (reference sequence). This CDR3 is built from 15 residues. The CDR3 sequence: CSARDQMGPRETQYF. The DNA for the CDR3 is TGCAGTGCTAGAGATCAAATGGGACCAAGAGAGACCCAGTACTTC.

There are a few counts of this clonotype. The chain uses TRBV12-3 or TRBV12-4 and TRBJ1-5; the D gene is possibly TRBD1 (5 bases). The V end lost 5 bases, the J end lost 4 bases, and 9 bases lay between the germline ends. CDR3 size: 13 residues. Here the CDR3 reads CASSTGPNQPQHF. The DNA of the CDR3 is TGTGCCAGCAGTACGGGGCCTAATCAGCCCCAGCATTTT.

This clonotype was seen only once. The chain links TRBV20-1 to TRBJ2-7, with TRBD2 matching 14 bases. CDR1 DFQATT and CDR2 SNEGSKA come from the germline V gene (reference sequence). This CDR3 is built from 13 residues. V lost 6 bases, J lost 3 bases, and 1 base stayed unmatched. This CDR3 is CSAGTSGGYEQYV. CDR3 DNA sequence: TGCAGTGCGGGGACTAGCGGGGGCTACGAGCAGTACGTC.